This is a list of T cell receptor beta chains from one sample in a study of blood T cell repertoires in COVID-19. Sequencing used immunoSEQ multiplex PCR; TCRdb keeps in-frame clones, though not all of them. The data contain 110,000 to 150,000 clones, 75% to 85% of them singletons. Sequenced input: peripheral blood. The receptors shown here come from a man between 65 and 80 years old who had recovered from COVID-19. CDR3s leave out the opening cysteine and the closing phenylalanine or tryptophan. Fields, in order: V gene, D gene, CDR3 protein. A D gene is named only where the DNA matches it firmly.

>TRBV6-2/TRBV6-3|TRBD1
ASSYSGQGALETQY
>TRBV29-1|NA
SVPRGSNGYT
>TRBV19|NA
ASSIGGSTYEQY
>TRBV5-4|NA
ASSALGGRFINEQF
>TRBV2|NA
ASSITGTLSEQY
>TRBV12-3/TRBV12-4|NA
ASSFAGPETQY
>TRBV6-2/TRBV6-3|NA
ASSYSPRGEY
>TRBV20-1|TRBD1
SAVRGETQY
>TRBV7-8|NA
ASSAGGTTNEKLF
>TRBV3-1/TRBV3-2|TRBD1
ASSQGTGNTEAF
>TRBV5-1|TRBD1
ASSPGQETTNEKLF
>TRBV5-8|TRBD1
ASSSRDREKPQH
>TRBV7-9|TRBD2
ASSLEAGLVYEQY
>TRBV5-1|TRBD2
ASSSEWTSGRALSTGELF
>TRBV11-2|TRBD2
ASRRLAGVYNEQF
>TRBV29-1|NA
RQRRSF
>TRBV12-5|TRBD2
ASGSQPGAGGANEQF